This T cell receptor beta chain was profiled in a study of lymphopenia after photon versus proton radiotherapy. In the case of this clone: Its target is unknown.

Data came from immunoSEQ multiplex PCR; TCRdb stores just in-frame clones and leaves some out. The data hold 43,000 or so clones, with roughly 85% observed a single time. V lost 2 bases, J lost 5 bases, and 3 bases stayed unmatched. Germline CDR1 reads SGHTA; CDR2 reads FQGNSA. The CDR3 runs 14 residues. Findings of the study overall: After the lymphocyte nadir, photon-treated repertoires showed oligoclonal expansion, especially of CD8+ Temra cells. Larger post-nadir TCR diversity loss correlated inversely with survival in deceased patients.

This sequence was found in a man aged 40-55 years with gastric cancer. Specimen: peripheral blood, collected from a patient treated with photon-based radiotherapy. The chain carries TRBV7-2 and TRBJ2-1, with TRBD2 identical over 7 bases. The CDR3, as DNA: TGTGCCAGCAGCTTAAGACGGGGGGACAATGAGCAGTTCTTC. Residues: CASSLRRGDNEQFF.